The 2 T cell receptor beta chains below were found in one sample sequenced in a study of human T cells and chemical hapten exposure. Time point in this sample: pre-sensitization, week 0. Indicated treatment: therapeutic diphenylcyclopropenone sensitization with weekly scalp DPC. TCRdb itself ran the RACE reads through MiXCR, one entry per CDR3 protein. The data contain 300,000 to 450,000 distinct CDR3 sequences, 5.5% of them seen just once; the ten biggest clones take up over 6.5%. The material was whole blood, obtained in connection with sensitization to the hapten diphenylcyclopropenone (DPC). These TCRs come from a woman aged 18-29 years with alopecia areata. Some clones in this sample may be carry-over from other donors' samples.

This clonotype has only a few counts. The chain carries TRBV5-5 and TRBJ2-4, with D perhaps matching TRBD2 (6 bases). V dropped 1 base and J dropped 7 bases, with 21 bases sitting between them. CDR3 length: 17 residues. Germline CDR1 and CDR2: SGHKS and YYEKEE (reference sequence). The CDR3 region is CASSLWRALDKGNIQYF. CDR3 nucleotide sequence: TGTGCCAGCAGCTTGTGGAGGGCCCTTGATAAAGGGAACATTCAGTACTTC.

This clonotype appeared many times. The V call is TRBV28, the J call TRBJ2-7; 10 bases agree with TRBD1. Germline-derived CDR1 and CDR2 are MDHEN and SYDVKM. The CDR3 totals 16 residues. The V gene end was trimmed by 3 bases and the J gene end by 5 bases; junction bases not matched to a gene: 10. The CDR3 sequence: CASSFSRWDRGNEQYF. As DNA, the CDR3 is TGTGCCAGCAGTTTCTCGCGTTGGGACAGGGGAAACGAGCAGTACTTC.